This T cell receptor beta chain was retrieved from a study of beta chain features in type 1 diabetes. Broader study findings: Unsettled here was the matter of whether HLA type influences TCRB rearrangement. Type 1 diabetes patients showed a moderate but significant shortening of TCRB CDR3s in all four CD4+ subsets.

The whole isolated RNA underwent reverse transcription, so sequencing captured expressed TCRB transcripts. TCRdb keeps only in-frame clones here, not all; method: immunoSEQ multiplex PCR. The sample carries about 320,000 clones, around 13% recorded once. As for this clone: Its specificity is not known.

The sequence derives from a man under 40 in good health. Sequenced sample: central memory CD4+ T cells from blood.

Here the CDR3 DNA reads TGTGCCACCCGAGCGGGGGTAAGCACAGATACGCAGTATTTT. Its protein is CATRAGVSTDTQYF. The chain recombines TRBV7-9 with TRBJ2-3; TRBD2 matches at 8 bases. Unmatched junction bases numbered 6, after V lost 10 bases and J lost 0 bases. CDR1 and CDR2 (germline): SEHNR, FQNEAQ (reference sequence). The CDR3 extends over 14 amino acids.